This entry is about one T cell receptor (beta chain). Its cognate antigen is unknown. The data stem from a study of T cell responses to AZD1222 COVID-19 vaccine. The study's findings and limits: Increases in Spike-specific TCR breadth and depth were seen after two AZD1222 doses.

Clones were sequenced by immunoSEQ multiplex PCR, and TCRdb holds only the in-frame ones, with some missing. This table has tens of thousands of clones, about 91% appearing once. Germline V gives CDR1 MDHEN, CDR2 SYDVKM. The CDR3 runs to 12 residues. Trimming left V 3 bases short and J 1 base short, with 0 bases between. The source of this sequence is an adult in good health. V and J are TRBV28 and TRBJ2-2; the D is unclear. Sequencing was performed on peripheral blood, taken on day 0 of AZD1222 vaccination. CDR3 coding DNA: TGTGCCAGCAGTTTGAACACCGGGGAGCTGTTTTTT. This codes for CASSLNTGELFF.